This T cell receptor (beta chain) was sequenced in a study of T cells after yellow fever vaccination. Study-wide points: Primary-vaccination clones mostly resurfaced post-booster (96% CD4, 75% to 90% CD8).

Per germline, CDR1 SGHTA and CDR2 FQGNSA. Losses at the gene ends were 0 bases for V and 4 bases for J; bases not matched to a gene: 3. This CDR3 comprises 15 residues. The table lists this clonotype with many counts. The target antigen is unknown. TCRdb reprocessed the 5' RACE reads with MiXCR, giving one entry per CDR3 protein. The sample contains just under 600,000 distinct CDR3 sequences, roughly 13% of which appear only once. This sequence originates from a man aged 25-45 years who received the YFV17D yellow fever vaccine. The source was PBMCs, collected on the day of the yellow fever booster vaccination. V usage is TRBV7-2 and J usage is TRBJ2-5; 9 positions agree with TRBD2. In DNA, the CDR3 is TGTGCCAGCAGCTTAGCGCCAGCGGGAGGAGAGACCCAGTACTTC. Protein: CASSLAPAGGETQYF.